This T cell receptor (beta chain) was sequenced in a study of blood T cell repertoires in COVID-19. Participant-given clinical history determined each cohort assignment. The CDR3 consists of 14 residues. V was trimmed by 5 bases and J by 4 bases, leaving 14 bases between them. The germline gives CDR1 SNHLY, CDR2 FYNNEI. In the original processing: Using reference gene primer amplification, nucleated cell counts were estimated. Generated by immunoSEQ multiplex PCR, the TCRdb table keeps only in-frame clones and is missing some. The DNA gave D and trimming, while V, J and clone size come from that table. This sample carries about 270,000 clones, around 89% of them seen once, and the ten largest clones take approximately 1.2%.

V gene TRBV2 combines with J gene TRBJ1-2; D is unresolved. The TCR was taken from a woman aged 35 to 49 with acute COVID-19. The sequenced sample consisted of PBMCs or T cells enriched from blood (not recorded which). Here the CDR3 reads CASSMGDTFYGYTF. The CDR3 DNA sequence: TGTGCCAGCAGTATGGGAGATACCTTCTATGGCTACACCTTC. Together with reference TRBV2 and TRBJ1-2, the CDR3 gives the full variable domain: EPEVTQTPSHQVTQMGQEVILRCVPISNHLYFYWYRQILGQKVEFLVSFYNNEISEKSEIFDDQFSVERPDGSNFTLKIRSTKLEDSAMYFCASSMGDTFYGYTFGSGTRLTVV.